This entry lists 26 T cell receptor beta chains sequenced from one sample in a study of OX40 agonist ivuxolimab in advanced cancers. Profiling relied on immunoSEQ multiplex PCR, and the TCRdb table lists in-frame clones only, not all of them. The sample gives around 68,000 clones, about 91% of which show up once; more than 1% is in the top ten. The sample was CD4+ or CD8+ T cells sorted from blood, taken in a trial of the OX40 agonist ivuxolimab. The receptors were sampled from an adult with an advanced solid tumor such as melanoma, head and neck, liver or kidney cancer.

This clone has a handful of counts. This chain connects TRBV2 to TRBJ1-6; the match to TRBD1 covers 7 bases. From germline, CDR1 is SNHLY and CDR2 FYNNEI. The CDR3 is 14 residues long. Losses at the gene ends were 8 bases for V and 10 bases for J; bases not matched to a gene: 11. CDR3 bases: TGTGCCAGCGGAGGGGACAGCGGAGGGTCACCCCTCCACTTT. This codes for CASGGDSGGSPLHF.

This clone came up once. This chain links TRBV6-6 with TRBJ2-7, with 9 bases matching TRBD1. Germline-derived CDR1 and CDR2 are MNHNY and SVGAGI (reference sequence). CDR3 length: 15 residues. Trimming removed 4 bases from V and 4 bases from J; junction bases left unmatched: 8. The CDR3 here is CASSWGQGLLYEQYF. The CDR3 region has the DNA TGTGCCAGCAGTTGGGGACAGGGTCTCTTGTACGAGCAGTACTTC.

The J gene is TRBJ2-1, the V gene TRBV5-5; D gene uncertain. V dropped 6 bases and J dropped 4 bases, with 17 bases sitting between them. The CDR3 spans 15 residues. Germline CDR1 reads SGHKS; CDR2 reads YYEKEE (reference sequence). CDR3 sequence (DNA): TGTGCCAGCACCCGTGACGGCCCGGATTACAATGAGCAGTTCTTC. This translates into CASTRDGPDYNEQFF. The whole variable domain, remainder taken from reference TRBV5-5 and TRBJ2-1, is DAGVTQSPTHLIKTRGQQVTLRCSPISGHKSVSWYQQVLGQGPQFIFQYYEKEERGRGNFPDRFSARQFPNYSSELNVNALLLGDSALYLCASTRDGPDYNEQFFGPGTRLTVL.

The V call is TRBV10-3, the J call TRBJ2-1, with TRBD2 identical over 8 bases. J gave up 9 bases and V 0 bases, and 10 bases lay outside the gene matches. Per the germline V gene, CDR1 is ENHRY and CDR2 is SYGVKD. The CDR3 contains 16 residues. CDR3 region: CAISESSGTLQGEQFF. For the CDR3, the DNA is TGTGCCATCAGTGAGTCTAGCGGGACCCTTCAAGGTGAGCAGTTCTTC.

CDR3 coding DNA: TGTGCCAGCAGCTCTAGGCGACTAGCGGGAGGACGGGAGCAGTTCTTC. It specifies CASSSRRLAGGREQFF. The V and J genes are TRBV11-3 and TRBJ2-1; 13 bases map to TRBD2. The CDR3 runs to 16 residues. The germline gives CDR1 SGHNT, CDR2 YENEEA. Losses at the gene ends were 4 bases for V and 10 bases for J; bases not matched to a gene: 10.

The chain combines TRBV19 with TRBJ1-2; a weak D match, TRBD1 (6 bases). Germline values: CDR1 LNHDA, CDR2 SQIVND (reference sequence). V gave up 5 bases and J gave up 7 bases, with 14 bases separating them. CDR3 size: 13 residues. CDR3 in amino acids: CASSVDSIIGYTF. The CDR3 DNA follows: TGTGCCAGTAGTGTGGACAGCATCATTGGCTACACCTTC.

The chain combines TRBV7-2 with TRBJ1-1; D might be TRBD1 (5 bases). The CDR3 is 14 amino acids. V gave up 2 bases and J gave up 3 bases, with 10 bases separating them. The germline CDR1 and CDR2 sequences are SGHTA and FQGNSA. Written as DNA, the CDR3 is TGTGCCAGCAGCTTAAGACAGCTTTACACTGAAGCTTTCTTT. Protein: CASSLRQLYTEAFF.

The CDR3 DNA is TGTGCCAGCAGTTACCTGGACTTGAACTCTGGAAACACCATATATTTT. Translation: CASSYLDLNSGNTIYF. The chain links TRBV6-5 to TRBJ1-3, with D unclear. The CDR3 sequence is 16 residues long. Trimming cost V 2 bases and J 0 bases, with 11 bases left between them. CDR1 MNHEY and CDR2 SVGAGI come from the germline V gene.

The J gene is TRBJ1-3, the V gene TRBV5-8; D is uncertain. This CDR3 is built from 15 residues. Trimming took 0 bases from V and 0 from J, leaving 7 bases between them. Germline V gives CDR1 SGHTS, CDR2 YDEGEE. CDR3 region: CASSLAVSSGNTIYF. Written as DNA, the CDR3 is TGTGCCAGCAGCTTGGCGGTGAGCTCTGGAAACACCATATATTTT.

J is TRBJ2-6 and V is TRBV19; possibly TRBD1 for D (5 bases). Germline lookup yields CDR1 LNHDA and CDR2 SQIVND (reference sequence). V was trimmed by 5 bases and J by 2 bases, leaving 7 bases between them. This CDR3 is built from 14 residues. The CDR3 sequence: CASSQGAGANVLTF. The CDR3 DNA reads TGTGCCAGTAGTCAGGGCGCTGGGGCCAACGTCCTGACTTTC.

The chain recombines TRBV6-1 with TRBJ2-2; D is perhaps TRBD2 (7 bases). In germline, CDR1 is MNHNS, CDR2 SASEGT. The CDR3 totals 16 residues. With 4 bases removed from V and 1 base from J, the gap between germline ends came to 13 bases. The CDR3, as DNA: TGTGCCAGCAGTGCGGGGGCGGGGGAGAACACCGGGGAGCTGTTTTTT. It translates to CASSAGAGENTGELFF.

The chain employs TRBV5-1 and TRBJ2-2; D is ambiguous. V was shortened by 2 bases and J by 5 bases, with 10 bases between the two germline ends. The CDR3 has 14 amino acids. Per the germline V gene, CDR1 is SGHRS and CDR2 is YFSETQ. CDR3 DNA: TGCGCCAGCAGCTTACAAACGACAACCGGGGAGCTGTTTTTT. Its protein is CASSLQTTTGELFF.

V gene TRBV10-1 combines with J gene TRBJ2-2; 7 nucleotides align to TRBD1. The CDR3 sequence is 13 residues long. V lost 6 bases to trimming and J lost 6 bases; unmatched junction nucleotides: 4. CDR1 and CDR2 from the germline V gene are WNHNN and SYGVQD (reference sequence). The CDR3 spells CASRPTGSGELFF. As DNA, the CDR3 is TGCGCCAGCAGGCCGACAGGGTCCGGGGAGCTGTTTTTT.

CDR3: CASSLAGTENTGELFF. As DNA, the CDR3 is TGTGCCAGCAGCCTCGCCGGGACAGAGAACACCGGGGAGCTGTTTTTT. This chain connects TRBV21-1 to TRBJ2-2; no DNA check was done on the table's D call, TRBD1. TRBV21-1 is flagged as a pseudogene. The CDR3 is made up of 16 amino acids.

V usage is TRBV25-1 and J usage is TRBJ2-6; D is unclear. Germline V gene sequence: CDR1 MGHDK, CDR2 SYGVNS. With 1 base removed from V and 0 bases from J, the gap between germline ends came to 4 bases. CDR3 length: 15 residues. The CDR3 sequence: CASSELHSGANVLTF. In DNA form, the CDR3 reads TGTGCCAGCAGTGAATTGCACTCTGGGGCCAACGTCCTGACTTTC.

The J gene is TRBJ2-4, the V gene TRBV4-1; a possible D gene is TRBD1 (6 bases). V lost 0 bases to trimming and J lost 0 bases, with 6 bases between them. The CDR3 is 15 amino acids. In germline, CDR1 is MGHRA, CDR2 YSYEKL. The CDR3 loop is CASSQEGGAKNIQYF. In DNA form, the CDR3 reads TGCGCCAGCAGCCAAGAAGGGGGAGCCAAAAACATTCAGTACTTC.

The chain joins TRBV11-3 to TRBJ2-7, with TRBD1 matching 9 bases. This CDR3 is built from 13 residues. CDR1 and CDR2 from the germline V gene are SGHNT and YENEEA. The V and J ends lost 5 bases and 7 bases, in that order; junction bases with no gene match: 6. CDR3 coding DNA: TGTGCCAGCAGCCCCGGGACAGGGAGAGAGCAGTACTTC. Translating it yields CASSPGTGREQYF. Based on the CDR3 plus reference TRBV11-3 and TRBJ2-7, the full variable domain is EAGVVQSPRYKIIEKKQPVAFWCNPISGHNTLYWYLQNLGQGPELLIRYENEEAVDDSQLPKDRFSAERLKGVDSTLKIQPAELGDSAVYLCASSPGTGREQYFGPGTRLTVT.

V is TRBV19 and J is TRBJ2-3; no clear D gene. Trimming removed 5 bases at V and 0 bases at J, with 18 bases between. The CDR3 length is 17 residues. Germline V gene lookup returns CDR1 LNHDA and CDR2 SQIVND (reference sequence). CDR3 sequence (DNA): TGTGCCAGTAGTGGTCGACACGGCTCGGAGAGCACAGATACGCAGTATTTT. Translation: CASSGRHGSESTDTQYF.

The rearrangement joins TRBV5-1 to TRBJ2-6; D is unresolved. Trimming left V 7 bases short and J 0 bases short, with 14 bases between. The CDR3 loop spans 16 amino acids. Germline V gene lookup returns CDR1 SGHRS and CDR2 YFSETQ. The DNA of the CDR3 is TGCGCCAGCGGAATAAGCCCAAGCTCTGGGGCCAACGTCCTGACTTTC. This translates into CASGISPSSGANVLTF.

As DNA, the CDR3 is TGTGCCACCAGCAGAGCTGGGACGGGGACGAGCGGGACCCAGTACTTC. This sequence encodes CATSRAGTGTSGTQYF. The genes are TRBV15 and TRBJ2-5, with D perhaps assigned TRBD1 or TRBD2 (5 bases each). Germline loops: CDR1 LNHNV, CDR2 YYDKDF (reference sequence). V was shortened by 1 base and J by 7 bases, with 19 bases between the two germline ends. The CDR3 covers 16 residues.

The chain uses TRBV5-1 and TRBJ1-6; 9 bases match TRBD1. The CDR3 is 15 residues long. The V gene end was trimmed by 2 bases and the J gene end by 10 bases; junction bases not matched to a gene: 7. CDR1 is SGHRS and CDR2 is YFSETQ in the germline V gene. In DNA, the CDR3 is TGCGCCAGCAGCTTAACCGGGACAGGGCGATCACCCCTCCACTTT. This sequence encodes CASSLTGTGRSPLHF.

J is TRBJ1-5 and V is TRBV6-4; D possibly corresponds to TRBD1 (6 bases). The V and J ends lost 4 bases and 6 bases respectively, with 19 bases between them. Germline V lookup: CDR1 MRHNA, CDR2 SNTAGT. This CDR3 spans 16 amino acids. In DNA form, the CDR3 reads TGTGCCAGCAGTGTCTGGGGGCTTAAAGAGGGTCAGCCCCAGCATTTT. Protein: CASSVWGLKEGQPQHF.

This clone has only one observation. The chain is built from TRBV9 and TRBJ1-1; TRBD1 matches 9 bases. V lost 2 bases and J lost 5; bases outside the gene matches: 10. The CDR3 is 16 residues long. Per the germline V gene, CDR1 is SGDLS and CDR2 is YYNGEE. CDR3 nucleotide sequence: TGTGCCAGCAGCGTTTATTTACAGGGGGCTTGGACTGAAGCTTTCTTT. Residues: CASSVYLQGAWTEAFF.

The rearrangement links TRBV20-1 to TRBJ1-2; D not certain. V gave up 0 bases and J gave up 8 bases, with 7 bases separating them. Germline V gene lookup returns CDR1 DFQATT and CDR2 SNEGSKA (reference sequence). The CDR3 runs 11 residues. Here the CDR3 DNA reads TGCAGTGCTAGAGATTCACGGGGCTACACCTTC. Amino acids: CSARDSRGYTF.

V usage is TRBV5-4 and J usage is TRBJ2-3, with D maybe TRBD1 (5 bases). Looked up from germline, CDR1 is SGHNT and CDR2 is YYREEE (reference sequence). The CDR3 has 16 residues. Trimming took 6 bases from V and 0 from J, leaving 17 bases between them. CDR3 in DNA: TGTGCCAGCATTAAGGAAGGGGCGATGAGCACAGATACGCAGTATTTT. Amino acid sequence: CASIKEGAMSTDTQYF.

The chain is built from TRBV10-3 and TRBJ2-3, with a tentative D call TRBD2 (5 bases). CDR3 length equals 13 residues. Germline-derived CDR1 and CDR2 are ENHRY and SYGVKD. The V end lost 6 bases, the J end lost 3 bases, and 10 bases lay between the germline ends. CDR3 protein: CAISFGGTDTQYF. DNA of the CDR3: TGTGCCATCAGCTTCGGCGGGACAGATACGCAGTATTTT.